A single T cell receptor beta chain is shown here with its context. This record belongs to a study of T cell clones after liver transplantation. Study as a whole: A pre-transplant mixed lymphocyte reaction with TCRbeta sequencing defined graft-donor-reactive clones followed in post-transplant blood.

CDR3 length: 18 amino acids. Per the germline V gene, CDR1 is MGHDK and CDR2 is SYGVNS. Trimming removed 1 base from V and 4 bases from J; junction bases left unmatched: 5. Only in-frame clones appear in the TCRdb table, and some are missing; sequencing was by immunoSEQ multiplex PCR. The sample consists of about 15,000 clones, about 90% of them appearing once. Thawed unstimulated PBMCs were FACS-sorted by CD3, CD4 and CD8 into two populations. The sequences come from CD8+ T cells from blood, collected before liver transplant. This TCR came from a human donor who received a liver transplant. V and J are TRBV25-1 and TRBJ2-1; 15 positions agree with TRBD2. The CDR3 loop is CASSESLGTSGRYNEQFF. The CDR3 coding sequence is TGTGCCAGCAGTGAATCCCTTGGGACTAGCGGGAGGTACAATGAGCAGTTCTTC. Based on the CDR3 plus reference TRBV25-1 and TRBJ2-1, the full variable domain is EADIYQTPRYLVIGTGKKITLECSQTMGHDKMYWYQQDPGMELHLIHYSYGVNSTEKGDLSSESTVSRIRTEHFPLTLESARPSHTSQYLCASSESLGTSGRYNEQFFGPGTRLTVL.